A selection of T cell receptor beta chains follows, all from one sample in a study of cytotoxic CD8 clonotypes in ibrutinib-treated CLL. Using immunoSEQ multiplex PCR, the repertoire was profiled, and TCRdb retains in-frame clones only, with some absent. Altogether under 200,000 clones are present, more than 65% being singletons, with the ten largest covering about 1.9%. The sequencing here drew on PBMCs, taken after 12 months of ibrutinib treatment. The source of these receptors is a human donor with chronic lymphocytic leukemia. CDR3s leave out the opening cysteine and the closing phenylalanine or tryptophan.

TRBJ2-3 TRBV4-2 ASSQVIAGRTDTQY
TRBJ2-2 TRBV19 ASSIDRDTGELF
TRBJ1-5 TRBV7-2 ASSLAQGSNQPQH
TRBJ2-7 TRBV7-9 ASSLAFPLEQY
TRBJ2-3 TRBV5-1 ASGEGGSADTQY
TRBJ2-5 TRBV5-1 ASSLGKETQY
TRBJ2-5 TRBV5-1 ASSKDPGGGRETQY
TRBJ2-1 TRBV11-1 ASSLLGSGRAFEQF
TRBJ1-3 TRBV30 AWSVYSGNTIY
TRBJ1-1 TRBV7-2 ASSLVVRNTEAF
TRBJ1-5 TRBV7-9 ASSLDGGRPQH
TRBJ1-4 TRBV28 ASSFWTRGTNEKLF
TRBJ1-1 TRBV6-1 ASSVTTQGRSF
TRBJ2-7 TRBV5-6 ASSLGTSFYEQY
TRBJ2-7 TRBV19 ASSASGTGHYEQY
TRBJ2-3 TRBV5-4 ASSPAGSRTQY
TRBJ1-4 TRBV6-5 ASSSIPGSGNEKLF
TRBJ1-5 TRBV21-1 ASSKGPDREIQPQH
TRBJ2-7 TRBV18 ASSGGGSYEQY
TRBJ2-1 TRBV5-1 ASRLAGDNNEQF
TRBJ2-1 TRBV11-2 ASDPFGRALVGNEQF
TRBJ2-7 TRBV7-2 ASSLWTSYEQY
TRBJ2-5 TRBV4-2 ASSQRLAGGETQY
TRBJ2-3 TRBV7-9 ASRDLSTDTQY
TRBJ1-2 TRBV11-2 ASSLDGPYGYT
TRBJ2-3 TRBV11-2 ASNHPSRGATDTQY
TRBJ2-7 TRBV11-2 ASSPRPGGYEQY
TRBJ2-7 TRBV18 ASSPTYEQY
TRBJ2-5 TRBV6-5 ASQLAETQY
TRBJ2-1 TRBV21-1 ASSKGQGIHEQF
TRBJ2-1 TRBV28 ASSLSGGPSVEQF
TRBJ2-7 TRBV5-1 ASSLGRLAADYEQY
TRBJ2-5 TRBV7-3 ASSPDGKTQY
TRBJ1-3 TRBV19 ASSVQGMGNTIY
TRBJ2-7 TRBV5-4 ASSAGTGAYEQY
TRBJ2-7 TRBV6-1 ATYSSYEQY
TRBJ2-7 TRBV28 ASSRTGTSGEQY
TRBJ1-1 TRBV5-4 ASSSEPGQLNTEAF
TRBJ1-6 TRBV7-6 ASSLEVAGISGSSYNSPLH
TRBJ1-1 TRBV7-9 ASSLSQANTEAF
TRBJ1-2 TRBV28 ASSLVGINYGYT
TRBJ1-5 TRBV19 ASSTTGSNQPQH
TRBJ2-1 TRBV4-1 ASSQESRGSYNEQF
TRBJ2-7 TRBV5-1 ASSRGDSRSSYEQY
TRBJ1-2 TRBV2 ASSEAPRNYGYT